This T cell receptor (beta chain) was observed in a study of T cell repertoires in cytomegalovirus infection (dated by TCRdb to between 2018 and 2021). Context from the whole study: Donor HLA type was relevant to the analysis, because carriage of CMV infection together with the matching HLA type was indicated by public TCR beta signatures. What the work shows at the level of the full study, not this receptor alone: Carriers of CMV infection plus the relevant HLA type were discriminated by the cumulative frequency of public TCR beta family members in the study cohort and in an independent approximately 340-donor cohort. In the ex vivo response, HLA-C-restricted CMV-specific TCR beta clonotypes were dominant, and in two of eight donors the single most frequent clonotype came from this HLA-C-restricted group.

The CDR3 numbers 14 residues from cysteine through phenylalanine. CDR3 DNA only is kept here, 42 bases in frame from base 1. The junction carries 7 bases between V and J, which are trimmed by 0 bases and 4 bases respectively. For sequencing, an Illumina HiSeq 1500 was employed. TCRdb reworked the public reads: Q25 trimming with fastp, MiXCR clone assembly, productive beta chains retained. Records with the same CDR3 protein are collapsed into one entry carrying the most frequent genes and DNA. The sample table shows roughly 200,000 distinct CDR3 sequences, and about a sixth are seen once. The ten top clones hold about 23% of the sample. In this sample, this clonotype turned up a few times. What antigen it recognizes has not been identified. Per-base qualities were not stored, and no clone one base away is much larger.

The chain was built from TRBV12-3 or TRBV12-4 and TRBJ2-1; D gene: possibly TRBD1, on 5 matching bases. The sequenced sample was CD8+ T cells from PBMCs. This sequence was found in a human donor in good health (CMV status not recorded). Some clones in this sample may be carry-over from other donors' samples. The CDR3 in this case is CASSLAGQYNEQFF. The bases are TGTGCCAGCAGTTTAGCGGGGCAGTACAATGAGCAGTTCTTC.